The present entry profiles one TCR beta chain with its context. Its antigen remains unidentified. Libraries were prepared by immunoSEQ multiplex PCR; TCRdb keeps only in-frame clonotypes and omits some of them. The table includes over 140,000 clones, 80% to 95% detected once. This sample is part of a study of T cell responses to AZD1222 COVID-19 vaccine. Study outcomes and limitations: It was only 6 or 7 AZD1222 recipients who were seropositive at baseline. Within unmutated variant regions lay the reported targets of nearly half of spike-specific TCRs. Repertoires were collected only later (after the peak T cell response had occurred). The donors showed a predominance of white British ancestry and of females, with possible underestimation of clonal diversity.

The CDR3 totals 15 residues. Per the germline V gene, CDR1 is LGHNT and CDR2 is FRNRAP. The V end lost 1 base, the J end lost 5 bases, and 14 bases lay between the germline ends. The chain has TRBV12-5 and TRBJ2-5, with D tentatively TRBD1 (6 bases). Sequenced material: peripheral blood, taken 28 days after the second AZD1222 dose. The TCR originated in an adult who received the AZD1222 COVID-19 vaccine. The CDR3 loop is CASGLAPDSAETQYF. The CDR3 DNA follows: TGTGCTAGTGGTTTGGCTCCGGACAGTGCCGAGACCCAGTACTTC.